These T cell receptor beta chains were read from a single sample in a study of T cell repertoires in cytomegalovirus infection. TCRdb used MiXCR to reprocess the reads, holding one entry per CDR3 protein. Here the sample spans roughly 760,000 distinct CDR3 sequences, 35% to 45% being singletons. Sequencing was carried out using PBMCs. These TCRs come from a human donor in good health (CMV status not recorded). Some clones in this sample may be carry-over from other donors' samples. The CDR3 runs from the conserved cysteine through the conserved F or W.

V gene: TRBV7-6
J gene: TRBJ2-6
CDR3 protein: CASSLEGRAAGANVLTF

V gene: TRBV7-9
J gene: TRBJ2-5
CDR3 protein: CASSLGYGQYQETQYF

V gene: TRBV7-8
J gene: TRBJ2-1
CDR3 protein: CASSLNLLAGVEQFF

V gene: TRBV12-3/TRBV12-4
J gene: TRBJ1-1
CDR3 protein: CASSFPGYEAFF

V gene: TRBV29-1
J gene: TRBJ2-7
CDR3 protein: CSVEVAGGPVEQYF

V gene: TRBV12-3/TRBV12-4
J gene: TRBJ2-7
CDR3 protein: CASSYGVGVEQYF

V gene: TRBV27
J gene: TRBJ1-2
CDR3 protein: CASSTRTGAHYGYTF

V gene: TRBV19
J gene: TRBJ2-1
CDR3 protein: CASSMGAGGLRNNEQFF

V gene: TRBV5-1
J gene: TRBJ2-1
CDR3 protein: CASGTGQGGNEQFF

V gene: TRBV15
J gene: TRBJ1-2
CDR3 protein: CATSRDETQLRGYGYTF

V gene: TRBV7-6
J gene: TRBJ1-5
CDR3 protein: CASSTAGNQPQHF

V gene: TRBV6-1
J gene: TRBJ1-6
CDR3 protein: CASSTFGNSPLHF

V gene: TRBV11-2
J gene: TRBJ2-1
CDR3 protein: CASSLAWVGEQFF

V gene: TRBV6-6
J gene: TRBJ2-3
CDR3 protein: CASSYYGWADTQYF

V gene: TRBV6-5
J gene: TRBJ2-4
CDR3 protein: CASSPSGRPGHSNIQYF

V gene: TRBV7-6
J gene: TRBJ2-7
CDR3 protein: CASSLDAGPYEQYF

V gene: TRBV7-6
J gene: TRBJ2-7
CDR3 protein: CASSLEGDRASYEQYF

V gene: TRBV5-6
J gene: TRBJ1-2
CDR3 protein: CASSRQENYGYTF

V gene: TRBV19
J gene: TRBJ1-1
CDR3 protein: CASSMYSLNTEAFF

V gene: TRBV12-3/TRBV12-4
J gene: TRBJ2-1
CDR3 protein: CASTSDEQFF

V gene: TRBV27
J gene: TRBJ1-6
CDR3 protein: CASRMGYSPLHF

V gene: TRBV5-1
J gene: TRBJ1-1
CDR3 protein: CASSLSPQGNMNTEAFF

V gene: TRBV19
J gene: TRBJ2-4
CDR3 protein: CASRKSTGIIQYF